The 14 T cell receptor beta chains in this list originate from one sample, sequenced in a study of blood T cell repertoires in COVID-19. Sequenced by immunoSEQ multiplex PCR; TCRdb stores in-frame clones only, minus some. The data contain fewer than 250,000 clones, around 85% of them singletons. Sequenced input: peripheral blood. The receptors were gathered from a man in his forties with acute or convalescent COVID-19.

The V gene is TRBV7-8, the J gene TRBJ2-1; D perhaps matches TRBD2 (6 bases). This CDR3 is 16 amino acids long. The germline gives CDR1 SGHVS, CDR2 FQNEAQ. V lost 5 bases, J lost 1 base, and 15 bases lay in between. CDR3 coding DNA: TGTGCCAGCAGCCAGGGACTTTTGCAGTCCTACAATGAGCAGTTCTTC. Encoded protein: CASSQGLLQSYNEQFF.

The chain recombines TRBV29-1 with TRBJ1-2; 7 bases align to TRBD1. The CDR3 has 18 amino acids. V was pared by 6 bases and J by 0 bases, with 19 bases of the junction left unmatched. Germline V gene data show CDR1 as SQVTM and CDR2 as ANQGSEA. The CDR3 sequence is CSVLGRDSPHPANYGYTF. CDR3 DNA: TGCAGCGTCCTGGGGCGGGACAGCCCCCACCCTGCTAACTATGGCTACACCTTC.

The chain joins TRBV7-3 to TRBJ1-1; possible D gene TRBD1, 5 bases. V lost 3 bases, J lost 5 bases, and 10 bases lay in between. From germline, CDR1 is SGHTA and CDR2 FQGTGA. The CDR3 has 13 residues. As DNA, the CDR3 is TGTGCCAGCAGCTTTGGGGGGATGACTGAAGCTTTCTTT. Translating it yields CASSFGGMTEAFF.

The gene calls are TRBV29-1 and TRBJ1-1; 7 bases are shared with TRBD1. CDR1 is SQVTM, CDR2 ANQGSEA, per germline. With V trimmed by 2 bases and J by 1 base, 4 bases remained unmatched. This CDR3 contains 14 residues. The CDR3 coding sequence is TGCAGCGTTGAACCCAGGACAGGGAACACTGAAGCTTTCTTT. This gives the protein CSVEPRTGNTEAFF.

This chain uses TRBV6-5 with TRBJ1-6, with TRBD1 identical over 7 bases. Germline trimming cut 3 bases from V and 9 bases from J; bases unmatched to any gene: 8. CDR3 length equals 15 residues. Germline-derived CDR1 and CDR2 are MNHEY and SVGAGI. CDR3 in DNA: TGTGCCAGCAGTTATGAGGGGGCTGATCGTTCACCCCTCCACTTT. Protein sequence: CASSYEGADRSPLHF.

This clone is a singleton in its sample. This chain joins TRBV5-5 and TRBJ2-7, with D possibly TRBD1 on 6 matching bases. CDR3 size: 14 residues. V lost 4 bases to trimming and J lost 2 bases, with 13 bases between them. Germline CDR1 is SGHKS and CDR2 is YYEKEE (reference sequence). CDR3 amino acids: CASSPRTVAYEQYF. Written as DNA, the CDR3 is TGTGCCAGCAGCCCGAGGACAGTTGCCTACGAGCAGTACTTC. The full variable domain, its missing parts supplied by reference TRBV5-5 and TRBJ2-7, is DAGVTQSPTHLIKTRGQQVTLRCSPISGHKSVSWYQQVLGQGPQFIFQYYEKEERGRGNFPDRFSARQFPNYSSELNVNALLLGDSALYLCASSPRTVAYEQYFGPGTRLTVT.

This chain's CDR3 is CASSPGRRPQHF. In DNA form, the CDR3 reads TGTGCCAGCAGTCCCGGGAGACGGCCCCAGCATTTT. V is TRBV28 and J is TRBJ1-5; no clear D. The length of the CDR3 is 12 residues. In germline, CDR1 is MDHEN, CDR2 SYDVKM. The V end lost 5 bases, the J end lost 9 bases, and 11 bases lay between the germline ends.

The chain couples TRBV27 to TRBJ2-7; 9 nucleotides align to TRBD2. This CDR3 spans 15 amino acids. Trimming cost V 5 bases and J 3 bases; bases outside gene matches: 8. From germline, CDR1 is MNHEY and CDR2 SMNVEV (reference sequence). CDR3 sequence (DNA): TGTGCCAGCAGTGTAAGACTAGCGGTAGTCTACGAGCAGTACTTC. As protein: CASSVRLAVVYEQYF.

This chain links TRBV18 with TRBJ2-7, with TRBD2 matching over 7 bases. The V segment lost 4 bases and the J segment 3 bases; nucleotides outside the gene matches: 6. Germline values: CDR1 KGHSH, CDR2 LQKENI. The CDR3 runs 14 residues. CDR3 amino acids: CASSQNERDYEQYF. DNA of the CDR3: TGTGCCAGCTCACAAAACGAGCGGGACTACGAGCAGTACTTC.

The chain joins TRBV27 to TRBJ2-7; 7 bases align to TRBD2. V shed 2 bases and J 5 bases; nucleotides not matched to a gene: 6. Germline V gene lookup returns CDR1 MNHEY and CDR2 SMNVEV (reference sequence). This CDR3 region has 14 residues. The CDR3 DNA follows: TGTGCCAGCAGTTTAGGGGGGGGGTTGGACGAGCAGTACTTC. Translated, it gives CASSLGGGLDEQYF.

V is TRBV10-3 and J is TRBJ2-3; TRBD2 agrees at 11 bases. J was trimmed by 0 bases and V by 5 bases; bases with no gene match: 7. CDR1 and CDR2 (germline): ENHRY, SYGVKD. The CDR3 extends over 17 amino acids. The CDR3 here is CAISPHGTSGSTDTQYF. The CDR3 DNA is TGTGCCATCAGTCCCCACGGGACTAGCGGAAGCACAGATACGCAGTATTTT.

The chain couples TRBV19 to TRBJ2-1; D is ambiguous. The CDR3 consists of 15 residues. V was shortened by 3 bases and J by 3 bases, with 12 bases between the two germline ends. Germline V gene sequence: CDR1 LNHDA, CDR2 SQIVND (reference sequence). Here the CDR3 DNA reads TGTGCCAGTAGTATCCCCCCAGTCTTCTACAATGAGCAGTTCTTC. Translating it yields CASSIPPVFYNEQFF. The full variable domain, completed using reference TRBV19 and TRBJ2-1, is DGGITQSPKYLFRKEGQNVTLSCEQNLNHDAMYWYRQDPGQGLRLIYYSQIVNDFQKGDIAEGYSVSREKKESFPLTVTSAQKNPTAFYLCASSIPPVFYNEQFFGPGTRLTVL.

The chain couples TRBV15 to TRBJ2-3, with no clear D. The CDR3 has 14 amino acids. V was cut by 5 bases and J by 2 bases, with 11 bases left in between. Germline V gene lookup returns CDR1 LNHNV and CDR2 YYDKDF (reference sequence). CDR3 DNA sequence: TGTGCCACCAGCTCCTCTTTACACACAGATACGCAGTATTTT. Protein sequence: CATSSSLHTDTQYF. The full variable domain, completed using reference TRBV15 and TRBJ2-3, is DAMVIQNPRYQVTQFGKPVTLSCSQTLNHNVMYWYQQKSSQAPKLLFHYYDKDFNNEADTPDNFQSRRPNTSFCFLDIRSPGLGDTAMYLCATSSSLHTDTQYFGPGTRLTVL.

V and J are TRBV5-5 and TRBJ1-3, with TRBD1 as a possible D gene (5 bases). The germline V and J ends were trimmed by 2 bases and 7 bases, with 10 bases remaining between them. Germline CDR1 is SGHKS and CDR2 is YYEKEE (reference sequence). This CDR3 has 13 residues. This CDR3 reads CASSFGRDNTIYF. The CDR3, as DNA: TGTGCCAGCAGCTTCGGCAGGGATAACACCATATATTTT.